The rows below give T cell receptor beta chains drawn from one sample of a study of identical twins. From the 5' RACE reads, TCRdb called clonotypes with MiXCR, one entry per CDR3 protein. The profile covers some 900,000 distinct CDR3 sequences, with approximately 13% appearing a single time and 1.5% to 2% taken by the ten largest. These records were also assigned to another study, of yellow fever vaccine responses in identical twins.

Specimen: PBMCs. The receptors here all came from a woman younger than 35 in good health. Both conserved end residues are part of each CDR3. The order of the fields is clone size, D gene, V gene, J gene, CDR3 protein, CDR3 DNA. The D gene is left open where the match is weak. Clone size is given for some rows only: seen once, a few or many times, or a class if the clone is expanded.

many	-	TRBV7-9	TRBJ1-2	CASSLETDYGYTF	TGTGCCAGCAGCTTAGAGACAGACTATGGCTACACCTTC
few	-	TRBV2	TRBJ2-5	CASSVQGWYQETQYF	TGTGCCAGCAGTGTCCAGGGTTGGTACCAAGAGACCCAGTACTTC
-	-	TRBV9	TRBJ2-2	CASSPRGGVGTGELFF	TGTGCCAGCAGCCCCCGTGGGGGAGTGGGCACCGGGGAGCTGTTTTTT
-	-	TRBV20-1	TRBJ1-1	CSAREGGKNTEAFF	TGCAGTGCTAGAGAGGGCGGGAAGAACACTGAAGCTTTCTTT
many	-	TRBV3-1	TRBJ2-2	CASRGFNTGELFF	TGTGCCAGCAGAGGCTTCAACACCGGGGAGCTGTTTTTT
-	-	TRBV19	TRBJ1-5	CASTSDRSYQPQHF	TGTGCCAGTACCAGTGACAGGTCTTACCAGCCCCAGCATTTT
few	-	TRBV6-2/TRBV6-3	TRBJ2-4	CASSHQVSATAGKNIQYF	TGTGCCAGCAGCCACCAGGTATCAGCCACCGCGGGCAAAAACATTCAGTACTTC
-	-	TRBV20-1	TRBJ1-4	CSARGGSEKLFF	TGCAGTGCTAGAGGGGGGTCGGAAAAACTGTTTTTT
many	-	TRBV12-3/TRBV12-4	TRBJ2-5	CASRPQGGETQYF	TGTGCCAGCAGACCACAGGGAGGGGAGACCCAGTACTTC
many	-	TRBV7-9	TRBJ2-3	CASSPQGSVTDTQYF	TGTGCCAGCAGCCCACAGGGTTCGGTTACAGATACGCAGTATTTT
few	-	TRBV5-1	TRBJ2-1	CASMAWGSSYNEQFF	TGCGCCAGCATGGCGTGGGGGAGCTCCTACAATGAGCAGTTCTTC
few	TRBD2	TRBV20-1	TRBJ2-3	CSPSGGDTQYF	TGCAGTCCCAGCGGGGGCGATACGCAGTATTTT
few	TRBD2	TRBV19	TRBJ2-1	CASRIAMTSAYNEQFF	TGTGCCAGTAGAATCGCGATGACTAGCGCATACAATGAGCAGTTCTTC